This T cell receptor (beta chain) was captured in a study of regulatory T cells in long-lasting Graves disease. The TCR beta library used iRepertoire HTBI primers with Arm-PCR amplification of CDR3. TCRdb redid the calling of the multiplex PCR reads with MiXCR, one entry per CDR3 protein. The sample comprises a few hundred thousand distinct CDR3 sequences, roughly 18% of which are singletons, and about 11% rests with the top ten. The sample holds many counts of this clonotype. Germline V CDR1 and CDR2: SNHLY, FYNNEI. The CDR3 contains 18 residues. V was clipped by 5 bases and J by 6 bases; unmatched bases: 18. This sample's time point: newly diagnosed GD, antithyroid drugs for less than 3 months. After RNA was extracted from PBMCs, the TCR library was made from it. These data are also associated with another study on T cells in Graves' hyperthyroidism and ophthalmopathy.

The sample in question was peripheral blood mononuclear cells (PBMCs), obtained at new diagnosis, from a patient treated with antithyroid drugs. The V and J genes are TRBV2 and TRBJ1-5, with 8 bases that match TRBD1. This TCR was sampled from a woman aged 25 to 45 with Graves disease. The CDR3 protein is CASSPRLEDRVLGQPQHF. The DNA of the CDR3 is TGTGCCAGCAGTCCAAGGTTAGAGGACAGGGTGCTTGGTCAGCCCCAGCATTTT.